The TCR beta chain described here comes from a study of blood T cell repertoires in COVID-19. Study-wide context: Spain, Italy and the United States supplied samples that represented acute and convalescent COVID-19.

This CDR3 has 15 residues. Trimming took 2 bases from V and 1 from J, leaving 11 bases between them. Germline V gene data show CDR1 as MNHEY and CDR2 as SVGAGI. The table lists this clone with a count of one. The method was immunoSEQ multiplex PCR; TCRdb's version includes in-frame clones alone and lacks a portion of them. The top ten clones hold 5.5% to 8% of a sample with around 99,000 clones, about 87% of them seen once. The receptor's source is a woman aged 45 to 65 with acute or convalescent COVID-19. The chain combines TRBV6-5 with TRBJ1-2; D may be TRBD1 (5 bases). The material sequenced was peripheral blood. For the CDR3, the DNA is TGTGCCAGCAGTTACCTCCGGGGGGGTAACTATGGCTACACCTTC. This sequence encodes CASSYLRGGNYGYTF.